The 13 T cell receptor beta chains below come from one sample, sequenced in a study of Ad26.COV2.S vaccination and SARS-CoV-2 variants. TCRdb keeps only in-frame clones here, not all; method: immunoSEQ multiplex PCR. The sample holds about 220,000 clones; 85% to 90% are singletons and the top ten take roughly 10%. Treatment: around 19 received Ad26.COV2.S at low or high dose, single or two shots; about 5 received placebo; per-sample allocation not given. Samples were taken on day 63 after the first vaccine or placebo injection. Sequenced material: peripheral blood, taken in a trial of Ad26.COV2.S vaccine versus placebo. The receptors come from a person aged 18-65 years who received the Ad26.COV2.S COVID-19 vaccine or a placebo.

This rearrangement joins TRBV28 to TRBJ2-7; 7 bases line up with TRBD2. This CDR3 region has 13 residues. Losses at the gene ends were 6 bases for V and 7 bases for J; bases not matched to a gene: 9. Per the germline V gene, CDR1 is MDHEN and CDR2 is SYDVKM. The CDR3 DNA follows: TGTGCCAGCAGAGCACCGGGACTACAAGAGCAGTACTTC. It specifies CASRAPGLQEQYF. The full variable domain, with the rest looked up from reference TRBV28 and TRBJ2-7, is DVKVTQSSRYLVKRTGEKVFLECVQDMDHENMFWYRQDPGLGLRLIYFSYDVKMKEKGDIPEGYSVSREKKERFSLILESASTNQTSMYLCASRAPGLQEQYFGPGTRLTVT.

This chain joins TRBV7-2 and TRBJ2-3; D gene uncertain. The V gene lost 5 bases and the J gene lost 2 bases, with 8 bases spanning the gap. This CDR3 region has 13 residues. Looked up from germline, CDR1 is SGHTA and CDR2 is FQGNSA. CDR3 nucleotide sequence: TGTACCAGCAGCGTGACTTTCACAGATACGCAGTATTTT. Its protein is CTSSVTFTDTQYF.

The genes are TRBV5-4 and TRBJ2-7; D perhaps matches TRBD2 (7 bases). V lost 3 bases and J lost 0, with 13 bases in between. Per the germline V gene, CDR1 is SGHNT and CDR2 is YYREEE (reference sequence). The CDR3 is 15 amino acids. The CDR3 DNA is TGTGCCAGCAGCTCGTCGGGGGGCAGCTCCTACGAGCAGTACTTC. Translation gives CASSSSGGSSYEQYF.

This clone was picked up a small number of times. The chain recombines TRBV19 with TRBJ2-5; D is tentatively TRBD1 or TRBD2 (7 bases each). CDR3 size: 14 residues. Germline CDR1 reads LNHDA; CDR2 reads SQIVND (reference sequence). V was pared by 5 bases and J by 4 bases, with 14 bases between. The CDR3 DNA reads as TGTGCCAGTAGTGAGAGCGGGACAGCAGAGACCCAGTACTTC. Protein: CASSESGTAETQYF.

The rearrangement uses TRBV5-1 and TRBJ2-1; D uncertain. Germline V gene sequence: CDR1 SGHRS, CDR2 YFSETQ. This CDR3 has 15 amino acids. The V gene lost 2 bases and the J gene lost 0 bases, with 9 bases spanning the gap. As DNA, the CDR3 is TGCGCCAGCAGCTTTGACACGGGCTCCTACAATGAGCAGTTCTTC. Encoded protein: CASSFDTGSYNEQFF.

The genes are TRBV21-1 and TRBJ2-7; the D call of TRBD1 is as the table states it, not checked on the DNA. TRBV21-1 is labeled a pseudogene. This CDR3 is 12 amino acids long. Here the CDR3 reads CASSKEGDEQYF. Written as DNA, the CDR3 is TGTGCCAGCAGCAAAGAGGGGGACGAGCAGTACTTC.

The J gene is TRBJ1-3, the V gene TRBV6-5; the D is unclear. V lost 2 bases, J lost 2 bases, and 7 bases lay in between. CDR1 MNHEY and CDR2 SVGAGI come from the germline V gene. CDR3 length equals 14 residues. CDR3 nucleotide sequence: TGTGCCAGCAGTTACGGAGAGGCTGGAAACACCATATATTTT. The encoded protein is CASSYGEAGNTIYF.

The sample holds one count of this clone. V is TRBV3-1 (or the pseudogene TRBV3-2) and J is TRBJ1-1; D remains unclear. The V gene lost 2 bases and the J gene lost 0 bases, with 13 bases spanning the gap. Germline V lookup: CDR1 LGHDT, CDR2 YNNKEL (reference sequence). The CDR3 contains 16 residues. The CDR3 here is CASSQKSSRLNTEAFF. In DNA, the CDR3 is TGTGCCAGCAGCCAAAAGAGCAGCCGTTTGAACACTGAAGCTTTCTTT.

The CDR3 nucleotides read TGTGCCAGTACCCCGGGACTAGCGTACAATGAGCAGTTCTTC. Its translation is CASTPGLAYNEQFF. The V gene is TRBV19, the J gene TRBJ2-1, with 10 nucleotides matching TRBD2. The V and J ends lost 7 bases and 4 bases, in that order; junction bases with no gene match: 4. Germline CDR1 reads LNHDA; CDR2 reads SQIVND (reference sequence). The length of the CDR3 is 14 residues.

The chain employs TRBV12-3 or TRBV12-4 and TRBJ2-7, with 8 bases fitting TRBD1. The CDR3 is 12 residues long. J lost 6 bases, V lost 3 bases, and 1 base had no gene match. The CDR3, as DNA: TGTGCCAGCAGTTTGACAGGGGTCGAGCAGTACTTC. As protein: CASSLTGVEQYF.

The V gene is TRBV10-2, the J gene TRBJ2-3, with 9 bases identical to TRBD2. This CDR3 is built from 15 residues. Trimming removed 4 bases from V and 0 bases from J; junction bases left unmatched: 2. Germline V CDR1 and CDR2: WSHSY, SAAADI. The CDR3 is CASSATSGSTDTQYF. The DNA for the CDR3 is TGCGCCAGCAGTGCGACTAGCGGTAGCACAGATACGCAGTATTTT.

V is TRBV28 and J is TRBJ2-7, with 9 bases aligning to TRBD1. The CDR3 is 14 residues long. Germline values: CDR1 MDHEN, CDR2 SYDVKM. The trim removed 6 bases at V and 3 bases at J, leaving 6 bases unmatched. CDR3 bases: TGTGCCAGCAGAACAGGGGGCGGTAACTACGAGCAGTACTTC. Protein: CASRTGGGNYEQYF.

Here the CDR3 DNA reads TGTGCCAGCAGTGAAGACAGCTATGGCTACACCTTC. This encodes CASSEDSYGYTF. The chain links TRBV6-1 to TRBJ1-2; D is uncertain. The CDR3 loop spans 12 amino acids. The V and J ends lost 1 base and 4 bases respectively, with 4 bases between them. Germline CDR1 MNHNS, CDR2 SASEGT.